This T cell receptor beta chain was captured by sequencing in a study of human T cells and chemical hapten exposure. Within the library, unique molecular identifiers were attached to each individual cDNA molecule. TCRdb passed the RACE reads through MiXCR, listing each CDR3 protein once. The sample carries fewer than 80,000 distinct CDR3 sequences, around 10% recorded once. The time point: patch test 2, 6 weeks after DPC sensitization. Treatment indicated: therapeutic diphenylcyclopropenone sensitization with weekly scalp DPC. Total RNA extraction was carried out from unfractionated whole blood. This clonotype was detected ten times or more. Its specificity is not known. Germline is not matched at one junction end, which may reflect a read error. The CDR3 is 15 residues long. The V gene's germline CDR1 is SSHAT and CDR2 FNYEAQ (reference sequence). Findings and caveats of the study: As patch test score rose, PT1 expanded TCR counts tended to rise as well. There was no change with DPC sensitization in TCRs above 1 in 1000 frequency.

Sequencing used whole blood, obtained in connection with sensitization to the hapten diphenylcyclopropenone (DPC). The clonotype comes from a woman aged 45 to 65 with alopecia areata. Some clones in this sample may be carry-over from other donors' samples. This chain uses TRBV7-7 with TRBJ2-1; 9 bases align to TRBD1. In DNA form, the CDR3 reads TGTGCTAGCAGCCCCGGGACAGGGTCAAACAATGAGCAGTTCTTC. It is translated as CASSPGTGSNNEQFF.